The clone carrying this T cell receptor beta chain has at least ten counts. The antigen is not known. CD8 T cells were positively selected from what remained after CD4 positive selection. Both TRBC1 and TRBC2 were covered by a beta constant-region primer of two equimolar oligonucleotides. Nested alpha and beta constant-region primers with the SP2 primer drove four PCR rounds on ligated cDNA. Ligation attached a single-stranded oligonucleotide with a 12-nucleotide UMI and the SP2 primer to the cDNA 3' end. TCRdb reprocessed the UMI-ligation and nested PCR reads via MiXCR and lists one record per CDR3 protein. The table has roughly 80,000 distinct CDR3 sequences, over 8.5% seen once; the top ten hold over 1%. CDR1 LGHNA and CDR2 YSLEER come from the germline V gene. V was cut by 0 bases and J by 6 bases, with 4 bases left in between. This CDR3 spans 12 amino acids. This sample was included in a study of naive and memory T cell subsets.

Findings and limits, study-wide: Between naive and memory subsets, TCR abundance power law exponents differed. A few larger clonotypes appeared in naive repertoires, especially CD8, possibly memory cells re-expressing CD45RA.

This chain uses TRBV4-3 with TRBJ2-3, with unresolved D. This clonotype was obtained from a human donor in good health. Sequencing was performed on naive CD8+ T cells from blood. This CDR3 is CASSQDLDTQYF. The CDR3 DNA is TGCGCCAGCAGCCAAGATCTGGATACGCAGTATTTT.